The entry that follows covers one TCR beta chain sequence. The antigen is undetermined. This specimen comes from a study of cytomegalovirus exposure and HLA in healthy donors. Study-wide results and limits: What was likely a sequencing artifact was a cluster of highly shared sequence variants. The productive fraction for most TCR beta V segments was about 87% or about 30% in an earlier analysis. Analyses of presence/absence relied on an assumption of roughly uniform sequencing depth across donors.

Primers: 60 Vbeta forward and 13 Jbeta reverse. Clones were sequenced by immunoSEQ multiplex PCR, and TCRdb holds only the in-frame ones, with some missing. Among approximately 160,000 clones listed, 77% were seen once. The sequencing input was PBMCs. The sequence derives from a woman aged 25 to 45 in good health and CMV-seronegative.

CDR3 in amino acids: CASSLEDGSYNEQFF. DNA of the CDR3: TGTGCCAGCAGCCTCGAGGATGGCTCCTACAATGAGCAGTTCTTC. This chain links TRBV5-5 with TRBJ2-1; D gene ambiguous. Germline CDR1 reads SGHKS; CDR2 reads YYEKEE (reference sequence). The CDR3 is 15 residues long. Trimming cost V 4 bases and J 0 bases, with 11 bases left between them.